This passage covers 6 T cell receptor beta chains from one sample sequenced in a study of blood T cell repertoires in COVID-19. Clones were sequenced by immunoSEQ multiplex PCR, and TCRdb holds only the in-frame ones, with some missing. The profile shows 300,000 to 400,000 clones, around 87% of them singletons. The sequencing sample was made of peripheral blood. The receptors derive from a woman between 50 and 59 years old who had recovered from COVID-19.

The CDR3 nucleotides read TGCAGCGTAACTGACAGGGCCGAGAAGCCCCAGCATTTT. Its translation: CSVTDRAEKPQHF. The chain couples TRBV29-1 to TRBJ1-5; the match to TRBD1 covers 7 bases. The CDR3 consists of 13 residues. Looked up from germline, CDR1 is SQVTM and CDR2 is ANQGSEA. Unmatched junction bases numbered 10, after V lost 6 bases and J lost 8 bases.

This chain joins TRBV18 and TRBJ2-2; perhaps TRBD1 as D (6 bases). CDR3 length: 17 amino acids. Germline V gene lookup returns CDR1 KGHSH and CDR2 LQKENI. V dropped 6 bases and J dropped 0 bases, with 17 bases sitting between them. The DNA for the CDR3 is TGTGCCAGCTCCCCCGTGAGGGGGACGGCGAACACCGGGGAGCTGTTTTTT. Translating it yields CASSPVRGTANTGELFF.

The chain has TRBV28 and TRBJ2-3, with a weak D call TRBD1 (6 bases). Trimming took off 3 bases at V and 2 bases at J, with 12 bases between the two ends. Germline V gene data show CDR1 as MDHEN and CDR2 as SYDVKM. This CDR3 contains 15 residues. The CDR3, as DNA: TGTGCCAGCAGTTTTAAAGGACAGACCACAGATACGCAGTATTTT. Amino acids: CASSFKGQTTDTQYF.

The V gene is TRBV6-2 or TRBV6-3, the J gene TRBJ2-3, with 8 bases fitting TRBD2. The length of the CDR3 is 17 residues. Looked up from germline, CDR1 is MNHEY and CDR2 is SVGEGT. The junction had 14 bases not matched to a gene; V was cut back by 5 bases and J by 4 bases. The CDR3, as DNA: TGTGCCAGCAGTACGGCCTTAAGCGGGAGCAGATCAGATACGCAGTATTTT. Protein: CASSTALSGSRSDTQYF.

V is TRBV7-2 and J is TRBJ2-7; TRBD2 aligns across 9 bases. V gave up 3 bases and J gave up 2 bases; unmatched junction bases: 5. Per the germline V gene, CDR1 is SGHTA and CDR2 is FQGNSA. This CDR3 spans 15 amino acids. CDR3 nucleotide sequence: TGTGCCAGCAGCTTTAGCGGGGGATCCACCTACGAGCAGTACTTC. Protein sequence: CASSFSGGSTYEQYF.

This sequence joins TRBV5-1 and TRBJ1-2; D is perhaps TRBD1 (6 bases). Germline loops: CDR1 SGHRS, CDR2 YFSETQ. CDR3 length equals 14 residues. Trimming cost V 4 bases and J 2 bases, with 12 bases left between them. Written as DNA, the CDR3 is TGCGCCAGCAGCCTAACTACAGGGAACTATGGCTACACCTTC. It yields the protein CASSLTTGNYGYTF.